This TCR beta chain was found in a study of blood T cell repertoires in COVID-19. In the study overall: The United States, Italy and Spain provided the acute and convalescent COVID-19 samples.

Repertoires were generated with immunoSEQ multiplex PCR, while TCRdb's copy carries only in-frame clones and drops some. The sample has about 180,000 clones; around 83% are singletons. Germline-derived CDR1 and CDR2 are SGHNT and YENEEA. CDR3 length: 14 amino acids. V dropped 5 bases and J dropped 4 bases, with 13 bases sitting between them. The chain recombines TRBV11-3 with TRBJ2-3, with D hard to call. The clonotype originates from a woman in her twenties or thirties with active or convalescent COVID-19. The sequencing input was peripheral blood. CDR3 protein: CASSPRLPPDTQYF. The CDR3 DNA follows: TGTGCCAGCAGCCCCCGACTGCCCCCAGATACGCAGTATTTT.